This T cell receptor (beta chain) was sequenced in a study of T-cell reconstitution after alpha-beta-depleted transplantation in children. The table lists this clonotype with many counts. No antigen is known for it. Molecular barcoding with unique molecular identifiers was used for the TCRbeta library. TCRdb reprocessed the PCR reads via MiXCR and lists one record per CDR3 protein. The sample has around 300,000 distinct CDR3 sequences; roughly 7.8% are singletons. This CDR3 region has 16 residues. General study results and limits: One year after transplant, T-cell counts and diversity came mostly from newly produced T cells.

The sample in question was peripheral blood, obtained 360 days after TCRalphabeta/CD19-depleted stem cell transplant. The origin of this receptor is a female patient aged 2-9 years who had a stem cell transplant for Fanconi anemia, so the T cells may come from the graft donor. The chain couples TRBV21-1 to TRBJ2-7. TRBV21-1 is given as a pseudogene. The CDR3 region is CASSKGGSGDSYEQYF. The CDR3 nucleotides are TGTGCCAGCAGCAAAGGGGGATCGGGGGACTCCTACGAGCAGTACTTC.